Following are 27 T cell receptor beta chains from one sample sequenced in a study of identical twins. One entry per CDR3 protein results from TCRdb running MiXCR on the 5' RACE reads. The data contain roughly 720,000 distinct CDR3 sequences, about 20% of them singletons. A further study also used this sample, focusing on T cells expressing NK-cell markers.

The sequencing input was PBMCs. The source is a young woman in good health.

This clonotype was recorded many times. The junction shows a germline mismatch at one end, possibly a read error. V gene TRBV5-1 combines with J gene TRBJ2-3, with a tentative D call TRBD2 (6 bases). The CDR3 has 14 residues. Germline CDR1 is SGHRS and CDR2 is YFSETQ. CDR3 sequence (DNA): TGTGCCAGCAGCTCGGGGACTAGCACAGATACGCAGTATTTT. Its translation is CASSSGTSTDTQYF.

The sample holds a few counts of this clonotype. V and J are TRBV6-1 and TRBJ2-2; no clear D gene. Germline CDR1 and CDR2: MNHNS and SASEGT. V was shortened by 7 bases and J by 0 bases, with 12 bases between the two germline ends. The CDR3 is 15 amino acids. The chain's CDR3 is CASTRARSNTGELFF. In nucleotides, the CDR3 is TGTGCCAGCACCCGCGCCCGATCGAACACCGGGGAGCTGTTTTTT.

This clonotype has only a few counts. The chain employs TRBV29-1 and TRBJ2-3; 7 bases are a match to TRBD1. This CDR3 contains 12 residues. V dropped 7 bases and J dropped 6; count of bases not matched to a gene: 7. Germline V gives CDR1 SQVTM, CDR2 ANQGSEA. The CDR3 protein is CSDIQGSDTQYF. CDR3 bases: TGCAGCGACATACAGGGGTCCGATACGCAGTATTTT.

The chain has TRBV18 and TRBJ1-1; D possibly corresponds to TRBD1 (5 bases). Trimming cost V 3 bases and J 2 bases, with 13 bases left between them. Germline CDR1 and CDR2: KGHSH and LQKENI. The CDR3 extends over 15 amino acids. The CDR3 coding sequence is TGTGCCAGCTCACCTACCATGGGACCAAACACTGAAGCTTTCTTT. It is translated as CASSPTMGPNTEAFF.

In its sample, this clonotype was seen a few times. The chain is built from TRBV15 and TRBJ2-1, with D maybe TRBD2 (6 bases). The germline CDR1 and CDR2 sequences are LNHNV and YYDKDF (reference sequence). With 0 bases removed from V and 0 bases from J, the gap between germline ends came to 18 bases. The CDR3 is 19 amino acids. This CDR3 is CATSRDRGGATSSYNEQFF. DNA for the CDR3: TGTGCCACCAGCAGAGATAGAGGCGGGGCCACAAGCTCCTACAATGAGCAGTTCTTC.

This clonotype was counted only a few times. This chain uses TRBV6-2 or TRBV6-3 with TRBJ2-7; 9 nucleotides line up with TRBD2. Per germline, CDR1 MNHEY and CDR2 SVGEGT. J gave up 3 bases and V 4 bases, and 7 bases lay outside the gene matches. The CDR3 loop spans 15 amino acids. CDR3 region: CASSSPGLAYYEQYF. DNA for the CDR3: TGTGCCAGCAGTTCGCCCGGACTAGCGTACTACGAGCAGTACTTC.

This clonotype has just a few counts. The CDR3 loop reads CASSFYDGSEQYF. DNA of the CDR3: TGCGCCAGCAGCTTTTATGACGGGAGCGAGCAGTACTTC. The V call is TRBV5-1, the J call TRBJ2-7; weak D call: TRBD2 (6 bases). The CDR3 is made up of 13 amino acids. Trimming stripped 2 bases from V and 6 bases from J, with 12 bases between. Germline CDR1 is SGHRS and CDR2 is YFSETQ.

The rearrangement uses TRBV9 and TRBJ2-5; TRBD1 is a possible D gene (5 bases). The CDR3 is 14 residues long. V shed 2 bases and J shed 4 bases, with 12 bases lying between them. CDR1 and CDR2 from the germline V gene are SGDLS and YYNGEE. The DNA for the CDR3 is TGTGCCAGCAGCGTCACCCAGGGTTCAGAGACCCAGTACTTC. As protein: CASSVTQGSETQYF.

This clonotype has more than one count but fewer than ten. The V gene is TRBV6-2 or TRBV6-3, the J gene TRBJ2-7; 8 nucleotides align to TRBD2. The length of the CDR3 is 15 residues. V lost 6 bases to trimming and J lost 0 bases; unmatched junction nucleotides: 7. Per germline, CDR1 MNHEY and CDR2 SVGEGT. The CDR3 DNA sequence: TGTGCCAGCAGCCGCGGGGGGACTTACTCCTACGAGCAGTACTTC. Protein product: CASSRGGTYSYEQYF.

The CDR3 reads CASGLVPGIAAGGRYTQYF. In nucleotides, the CDR3 is TGTGCTAGTGGTTTGGTCCCTGGGATCGCGGCAGGAGGGCGATATACGCAGTATTTT. This chain joins TRBV12-5 and TRBJ2-3; a weak D match, TRBD2 (6 bases). The CDR3 has 19 residues. CDR1 LGHNT and CDR2 FRNRAP come from the germline V gene. Trimming took off 0 bases at V and 7 bases at J, with 26 bases between the two ends.

This sequence joins TRBV24-1 and TRBJ2-1, with 7 nucleotides matching TRBD2. J was trimmed by 0 bases and V by 4 bases; bases with no gene match: 2. This CDR3 contains 15 residues. Germline V gives CDR1 KGHDR, CDR2 SFDVKD. CDR3 DNA sequence: TGTGCCACCAGTGAGCGGGAGAGCTCCTACAATGAGCAGTTCTTC. Translating it yields CATSERESSYNEQFF.

The table lists this clonotype with a few counts. The V and J genes are TRBV6-2 or TRBV6-3 and TRBJ1-2; D gene ambiguous. V lost 5 bases and J lost 0, with 10 bases in between. This CDR3 has 14 amino acids. CDR1 and CDR2 from the germline V gene are MNHEY and SVGEGT. The CDR3 DNA is TGTGCCAGCAGTACACCTTCAACTAACTATGGCTACACCTTC. Protein sequence: CASSTPSTNYGYTF.

The J gene is TRBJ2-3, the V gene TRBV4-3, with TRBD2 identical over 8 bases. CDR1 and CDR2 (germline): LGHNA, YSLEER. With 1 base clipped from V and 0 bases from J, the junction kept 9 bases outside the gene matches. The CDR3 is 18 amino acids. CDR3 sequence reads: CASSQGRAGAESTDTQYF. The CDR3 nucleotides are TGCGCCAGCAGCCAAGGCCGAGCGGGAGCAGAGAGCACAGATACGCAGTATTTT.

V is TRBV12-3 or TRBV12-4 and J is TRBJ1-1, with D perhaps matching TRBD1 (5 bases). This CDR3 is 15 amino acids long. The ends were cut back, 6 bases at V and 3 bases at J, with 17 bases in the middle. CDR3 coding DNA: TGTGCCAGCAGGCCCTTAGGGAGGGGCGACACTGAAGCTTTCTTT. Its protein product is CASRPLGRGDTEAFF.

The V gene is TRBV15, the J gene TRBJ2-7; 7 positions match TRBD2. This CDR3 spans 19 amino acids. The J segment lost 4 bases and the V segment lost 0 bases, leaving 18 bases of the junction unmatched. Germline loops: CDR1 LNHNV, CDR2 YYDKDF (reference sequence). CDR3 DNA sequence: TGTGCCACCAGCAGAGATACGTTCACTCGAATAGCGGGCTCTTACGAGCAGTACTTC. Amino acid sequence: CATSRDTFTRIAGSYEQYF.

The chain employs TRBV7-2 and TRBJ1-2; a possible D gene is TRBD1 (6 bases). The germline V gene encodes CDR1 SGHTA and CDR2 FQGNSA. Deletions cut 5 bases from V and 2 bases from J, with 15 bases between. This CDR3 contains 15 residues. The CDR3 loop is CASSPAKTGNYGYTF. CDR3 DNA sequence: TGTGCCAGCAGCCCTGCCAAAACAGGGAACTATGGCTACACCTTC.

The chain carries TRBV13 and TRBJ1-6, with 7 bases aligning to TRBD1. The CDR3 totals 15 residues. The V gene's germline CDR1 is PRHDT and CDR2 FYEKMQ (reference sequence). The ends lost 2 bases at V and 7 bases at J; junction bases unmatched: 5. The CDR3 coding sequence is TGTGCCAGCAGCTTAACAGGGGCAGGGAATTCACCCCTCCACTTT. It yields the protein CASSLTGAGNSPLHF.

In its sample, this clonotype was seen many times. The chain is built from TRBV6-5 and TRBJ2-1, with unresolved D. This CDR3 spans 15 amino acids. Trimming removed 4 bases from V and 0 bases from J, with 10 bases in between. Germline V gene data show CDR1 as MNHEY and CDR2 as SVGAGI. CDR3 in DNA: TGTGCCAGCAGTTTGACTCTCAGCTCCTACAATGAGCAGTTCTTC. Its translation is CASSLTLSSYNEQFF.

The chain is built from TRBV13 and TRBJ1-1, with D perhaps matching TRBD1 (5 bases). Germline lookup yields CDR1 PRHDT and CDR2 FYEKMQ (reference sequence). The CDR3 loop spans 18 amino acids. V gave up 2 bases and J gave up 1 base, with 20 bases separating them. Here the CDR3 reads CASSLLGGGAITNTEAFF. DNA for the CDR3: TGTGCCAGCAGCTTATTAGGCGGAGGGGCGATCACGAACACTGAAGCTTTCTTT.

In its sample, this clonotype was seen a few times. This chain links TRBV7-9 with TRBJ2-1, with D possibly TRBD2 on 6 matching bases. The V gene lost 5 bases and the J gene lost 5 bases, with 13 bases spanning the gap. This CDR3 comprises 14 residues. CDR1 and CDR2 (germline): SEHNR, FQNEAQ (reference sequence). Here the CDR3 reads CASSAGILDNEQFF. The CDR3 DNA reads as TGTGCCAGCAGCGCGGGAATCCTGGACAATGAGCAGTTCTTC. Drawing the rest from reference TRBV7-9 and TRBJ2-1, the complete variable domain is DTGVSQNPRHKITKRGQNVTFRCDPISEHNRLYWYRQTLGQGPEFLTYFQNEAQLEKSRLLSDRFSAERPKGSFSTLEIQRTEQGDSAMYLCASSAGILDNEQFFGPGTRLTVL.

This clonotype was detected only a few times. The chain links TRBV10-3 to TRBJ2-7, with 9 bases lining up with TRBD1. Germline-derived CDR1 and CDR2 are ENHRY and SYGVKD. This CDR3 has 14 residues. With V trimmed by 10 bases and J by 1 base, 8 bases remained unmatched. The DNA for the CDR3 is TGTGCCACCGTTGATGGACAGGGGTCCTACGAGCAGTACTTC. Amino acids: CATVDGQGSYEQYF.

The DNA for the CDR3 is TGTGCCAGCAGCAAACAGGGGGGTCCCTACGAGCAGTACTTC. Translation gives CASSKQGGPYEQYF. This sequence joins TRBV7-2 and TRBJ2-7; 8 positions agree with TRBD1. The J segment lost 2 bases and the V segment lost 5 bases, leaving 5 bases of the junction unmatched. Germline-derived CDR1 and CDR2 are SGHTA and FQGNSA. This CDR3 has 14 amino acids.

This clonotype was seen a single time. The junction departs from the called germline gene at one end, perhaps through a read error. This chain joins TRBV7-8 and TRBJ1-5; the D gene is possibly TRBD1 (5 bases). Germline V gives CDR1 SGHVS, CDR2 FQNEAQ. The CDR3 is made up of 15 amino acids. CDR3 region: CASSLGQYSNQPHHF. CDR3 in DNA: TGTGCCAGCAGCTTAGGACAGTATAGCAATCAGCCCCATCATTTT. Full variable domain (outside the CDR3, taken from reference TRBV7-8 and TRBJ1-5): GAGVSQSPRYKVAKRGQDVALRCDPISGHVSLFWYQQALGQGPEFLTYFQNEAQLDKSGLPSDRFFAERPEGSVSTLKIQRTQQEDSAVYLCASSLGQYSNQPHHFGDGTRLSIL.

There are a few counts of this clonotype. The chain joins TRBV24-1 to TRBJ1-6; tentative D call: TRBD1 (5 bases). This CDR3 has 14 amino acids. V was clipped by 8 bases and J by 10 bases, with 17 bases between them. The V gene's germline CDR1 is KGHDR and CDR2 SFDVKD. The CDR3 loop reads CATTILGTHSPLHF. The CDR3 DNA reads TGTGCCACCACCATCTTGGGGACTCACTCACCCCTCCACTTT.

This sequence joins TRBV27 and TRBJ2-7, with no clear D. Germline lookup yields CDR1 MNHEY and CDR2 SMNVEV (reference sequence). The V end was cut by 3 bases, the J end by 2 bases, with 14 bases between. The CDR3 spans 15 residues. DNA for the CDR3: TGTGCCAGCAGTTTTTCTCCTCAAGGCCCCTACGAGCAGTACTTC. Encoded protein: CASSFSPQGPYEQYF.

In its sample, this clonotype was seen once. The V gene is TRBV5-1, the J gene TRBJ2-2; 7 bases are a match to TRBD1. CDR1 and CDR2 (germline): SGHRS, YFSETQ. This CDR3 is built from 14 residues. Trimming removed 4 bases from V and 9 bases from J; junction bases left unmatched: 9. The CDR3 nucleotides are TGCGCCAGCAGCGGAAACAGGGGAGTGTGGGAGCTGTTTTTT. Protein product: CASSGNRGVWELFF.

This rearrangement joins TRBV5-1 to TRBJ2-3; D is unclear. Germline V gives CDR1 SGHRS, CDR2 YFSETQ. This CDR3 has 14 residues. The V and J ends lost 0 bases and 2 bases respectively, with 7 bases between them. The CDR3 nucleotides read TGCGCCAGCAGCTTGGAATGGGACACAGATACGCAGTATTTT. This sequence encodes CASSLEWDTDTQYF.